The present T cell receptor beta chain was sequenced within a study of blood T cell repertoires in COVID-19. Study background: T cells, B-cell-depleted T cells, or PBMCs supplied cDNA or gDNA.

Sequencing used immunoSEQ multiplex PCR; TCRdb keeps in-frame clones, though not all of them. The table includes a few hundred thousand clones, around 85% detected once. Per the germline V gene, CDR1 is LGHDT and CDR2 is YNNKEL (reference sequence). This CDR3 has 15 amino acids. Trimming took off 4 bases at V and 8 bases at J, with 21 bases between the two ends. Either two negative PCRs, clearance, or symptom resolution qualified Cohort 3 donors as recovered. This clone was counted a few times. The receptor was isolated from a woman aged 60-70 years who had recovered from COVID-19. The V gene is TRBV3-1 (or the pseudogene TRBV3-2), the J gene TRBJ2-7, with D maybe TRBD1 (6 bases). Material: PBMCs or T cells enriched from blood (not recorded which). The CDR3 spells CASSLPGAGVGKQYF. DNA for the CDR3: TGTGCCAGCAGCCTCCCTGGGGCAGGGGTGGGGAAGCAGTACTTC.